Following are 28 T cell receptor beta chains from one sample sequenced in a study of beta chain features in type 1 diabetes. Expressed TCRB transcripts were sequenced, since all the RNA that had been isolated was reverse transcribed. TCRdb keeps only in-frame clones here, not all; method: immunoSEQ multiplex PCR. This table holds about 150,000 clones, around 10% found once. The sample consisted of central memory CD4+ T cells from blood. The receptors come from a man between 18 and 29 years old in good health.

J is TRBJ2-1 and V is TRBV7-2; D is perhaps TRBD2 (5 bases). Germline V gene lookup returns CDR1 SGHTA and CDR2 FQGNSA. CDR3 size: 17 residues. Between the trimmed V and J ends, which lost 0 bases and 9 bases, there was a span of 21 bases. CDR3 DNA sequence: TGTGCCAGCAGCTTAGCCCCATCAGTTGGAGCGGCTCTTGAGCAGTTCTTC. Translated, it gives CASSLAPSVGAALEQFF. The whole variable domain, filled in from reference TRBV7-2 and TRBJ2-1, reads GAGVSQSPSNKVTEKGKDVELRCDPISGHTALYWYRQSLGQGLEFLIYFQGNSAPDKSGLPSDRFSAERTGGSVSTLTIQRTQQEDSAVYLCASSLAPSVGAALEQFFGPGTRLTVL.

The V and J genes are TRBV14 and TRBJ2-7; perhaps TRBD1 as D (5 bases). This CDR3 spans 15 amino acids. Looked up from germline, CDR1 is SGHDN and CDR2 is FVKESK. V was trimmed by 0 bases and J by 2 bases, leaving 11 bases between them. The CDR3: CASSQDLGATYEQYF. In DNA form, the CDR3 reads TGTGCCAGCAGCCAAGACTTAGGGGCCACCTACGAGCAGTACTTC.

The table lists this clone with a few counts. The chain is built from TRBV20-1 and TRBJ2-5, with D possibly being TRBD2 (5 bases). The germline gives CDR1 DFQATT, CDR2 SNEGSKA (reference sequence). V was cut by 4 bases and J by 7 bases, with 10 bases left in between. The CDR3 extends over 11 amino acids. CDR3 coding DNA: TGCAGTGCTATGGCGGCGGGGACCCAGTACTTC. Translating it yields CSAMAAGTQYF.

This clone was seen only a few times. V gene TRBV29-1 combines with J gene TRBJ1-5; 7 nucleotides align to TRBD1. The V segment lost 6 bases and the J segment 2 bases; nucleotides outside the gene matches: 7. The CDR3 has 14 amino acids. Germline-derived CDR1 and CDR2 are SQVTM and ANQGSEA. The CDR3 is CSVKGAEGNQPQHF. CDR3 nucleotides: TGCAGCGTCAAGGGGGCAGAGGGCAATCAGCCCCAGCATTTT.

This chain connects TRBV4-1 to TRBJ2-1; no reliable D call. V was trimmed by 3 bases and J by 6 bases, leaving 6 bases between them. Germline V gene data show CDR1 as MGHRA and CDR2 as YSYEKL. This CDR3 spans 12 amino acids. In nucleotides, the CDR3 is TGCGCCAGCAGCCAGATGGGCAATGAGCAGTTCTTC. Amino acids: CASSQMGNEQFF.

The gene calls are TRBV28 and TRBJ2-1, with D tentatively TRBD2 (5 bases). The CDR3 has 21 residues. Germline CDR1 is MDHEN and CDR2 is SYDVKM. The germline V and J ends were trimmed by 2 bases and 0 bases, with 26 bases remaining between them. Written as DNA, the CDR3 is TGTGCCAGCAGTTTAATTCGGAACATTCGGACTTATAGGACCTCCTACAATGAGCAGTTCTTC. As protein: CASSLIRNIRTYRTSYNEQFF.

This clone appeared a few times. The chain's CDR3 is CASSWQGLNTGELFF. In DNA, the CDR3 is TGCGCCAGCAGCTGGCAGGGCCTCAACACCGGGGAGCTGTTTTTT. The V gene is TRBV4-1, the J gene TRBJ2-2; a weak D match, TRBD1 (5 bases). The CDR3 is 15 residues long. Germline V CDR1 and CDR2: MGHRA, YSYEKL. Trimming removed 5 bases from V and 2 bases from J, with 12 bases in between.

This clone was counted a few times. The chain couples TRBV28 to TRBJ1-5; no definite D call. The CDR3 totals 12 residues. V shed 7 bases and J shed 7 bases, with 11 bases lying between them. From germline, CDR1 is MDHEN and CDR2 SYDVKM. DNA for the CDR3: TGTGCCAGCACCGAGCTGTGGCAGCCCCAGCATTTT. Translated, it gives CASTELWQPQHF.

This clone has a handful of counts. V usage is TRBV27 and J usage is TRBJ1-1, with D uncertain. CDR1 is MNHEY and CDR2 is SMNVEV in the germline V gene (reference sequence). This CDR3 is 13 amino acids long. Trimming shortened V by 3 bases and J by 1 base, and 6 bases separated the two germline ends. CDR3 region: CASSLTRNTEAFF. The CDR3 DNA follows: TGTGCCAGCAGTTTGACCCGGAACACTGAAGCTTTCTTT.

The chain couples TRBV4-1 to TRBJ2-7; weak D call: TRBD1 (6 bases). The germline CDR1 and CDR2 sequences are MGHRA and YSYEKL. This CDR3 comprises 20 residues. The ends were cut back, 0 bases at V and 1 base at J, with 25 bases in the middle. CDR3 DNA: TGCGCCAGCAGCCAAGATTCGGTCCCCGCCGGGACATACGAATCCTACGAGCAGTACTTC. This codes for CASSQDSVPAGTYESYEQYF.

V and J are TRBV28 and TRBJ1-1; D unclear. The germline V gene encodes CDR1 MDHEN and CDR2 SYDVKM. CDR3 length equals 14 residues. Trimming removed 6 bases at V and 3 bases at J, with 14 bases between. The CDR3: CASSRSDRHTEAFF. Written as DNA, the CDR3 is TGTGCCAGCAGCCGGAGTGATAGACACACTGAAGCTTTCTTT.

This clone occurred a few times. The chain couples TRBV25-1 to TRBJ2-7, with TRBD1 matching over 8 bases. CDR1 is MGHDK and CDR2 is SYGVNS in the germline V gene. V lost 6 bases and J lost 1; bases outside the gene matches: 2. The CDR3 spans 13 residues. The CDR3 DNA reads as TGTGCCAGCAGGAGGACAGGGTCCTACGAGCAGTACTTC. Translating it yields CASRRTGSYEQYF.

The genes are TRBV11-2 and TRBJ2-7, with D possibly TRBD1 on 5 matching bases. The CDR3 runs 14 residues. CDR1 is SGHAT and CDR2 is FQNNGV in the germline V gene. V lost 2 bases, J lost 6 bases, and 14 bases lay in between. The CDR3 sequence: CASSLSRPQGEQYF. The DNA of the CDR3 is TGTGCCAGCAGCTTAAGCCGCCCTCAGGGCGAGCAGTACTTC.

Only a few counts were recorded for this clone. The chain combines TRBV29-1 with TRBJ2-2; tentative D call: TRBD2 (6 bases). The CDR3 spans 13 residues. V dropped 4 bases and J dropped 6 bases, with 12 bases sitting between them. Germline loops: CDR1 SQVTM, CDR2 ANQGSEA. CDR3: CSVVRGSAGELFF. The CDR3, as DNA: TGCAGCGTTGTACGGGGGTCCGCCGGGGAGCTGTTTTTT.

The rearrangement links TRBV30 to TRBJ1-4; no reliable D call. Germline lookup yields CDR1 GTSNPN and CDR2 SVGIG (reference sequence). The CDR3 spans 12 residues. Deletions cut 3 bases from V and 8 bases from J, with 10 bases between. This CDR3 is CAWRATREKLFF. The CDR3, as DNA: TGTGCCTGGAGGGCGACTAGAGAAAAACTGTTTTTT.

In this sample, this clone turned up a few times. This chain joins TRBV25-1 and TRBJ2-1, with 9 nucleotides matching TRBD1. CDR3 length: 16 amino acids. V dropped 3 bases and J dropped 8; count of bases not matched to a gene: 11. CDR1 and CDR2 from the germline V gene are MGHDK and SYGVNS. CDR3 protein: CASSDPPGQGRDEQFF. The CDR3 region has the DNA TGTGCCAGCAGTGACCCTCCGGGACAGGGTAGGGATGAGCAGTTCTTC.

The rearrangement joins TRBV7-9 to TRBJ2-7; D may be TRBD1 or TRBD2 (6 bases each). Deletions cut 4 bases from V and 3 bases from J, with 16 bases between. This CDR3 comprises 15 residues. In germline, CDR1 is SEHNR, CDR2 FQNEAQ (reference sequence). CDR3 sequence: CASSSHRGRNYEQYF. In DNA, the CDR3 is TGTGCCAGCAGCTCCCACCGGGGGCGGAACTACGAGCAGTACTTC.

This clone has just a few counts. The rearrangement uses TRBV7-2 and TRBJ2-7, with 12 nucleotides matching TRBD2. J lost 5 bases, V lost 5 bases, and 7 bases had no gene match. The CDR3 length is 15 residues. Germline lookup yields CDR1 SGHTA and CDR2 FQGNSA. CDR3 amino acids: CASSKTSGGVHEQYF. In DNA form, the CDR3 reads TGTGCCAGCAGCAAGACTAGCGGGGGAGTCCACGAGCAGTACTTC.

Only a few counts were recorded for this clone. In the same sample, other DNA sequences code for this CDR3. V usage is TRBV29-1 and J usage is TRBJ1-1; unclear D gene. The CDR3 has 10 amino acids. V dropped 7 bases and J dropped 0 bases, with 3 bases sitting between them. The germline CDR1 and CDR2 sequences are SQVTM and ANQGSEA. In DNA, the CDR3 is TGCAGCGCCCTGAACACTGAAGCTTTCTTT. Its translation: CSALNTEAFF.

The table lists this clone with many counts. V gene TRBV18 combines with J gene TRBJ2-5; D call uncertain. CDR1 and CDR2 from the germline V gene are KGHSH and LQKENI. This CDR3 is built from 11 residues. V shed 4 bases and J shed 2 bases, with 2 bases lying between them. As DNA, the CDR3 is TGTGCCAGCTCACGACAAGAGACCCAGTACTTC. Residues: CASSRQETQYF.

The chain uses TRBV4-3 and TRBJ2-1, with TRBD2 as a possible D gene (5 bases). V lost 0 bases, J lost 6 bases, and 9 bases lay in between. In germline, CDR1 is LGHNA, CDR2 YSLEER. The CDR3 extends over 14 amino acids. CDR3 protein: CASSQEAVLNEQFF. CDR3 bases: TGCGCCAGCAGCCAAGAAGCGGTCCTCAATGAGCAGTTCTTC.

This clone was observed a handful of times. The CDR3 loop reads CASSLNSQSSGYTF. The CDR3 DNA is TGTGCCAGCAGCTTAAATTCACAGTCGAGTGGCTACACCTTC. The J gene is TRBJ1-2, the V gene TRBV7-3; D uncertain. Germline assignment: CDR1 SGHTA and CDR2 FQGTGA. This CDR3 is 14 amino acids long. Trimming left V 1 base short and J 7 bases short, with 13 bases between.

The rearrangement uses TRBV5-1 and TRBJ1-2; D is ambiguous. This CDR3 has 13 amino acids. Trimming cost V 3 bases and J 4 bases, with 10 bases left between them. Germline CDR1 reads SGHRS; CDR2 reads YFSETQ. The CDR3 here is CASSSTTFYGYTF. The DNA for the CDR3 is TGCGCCAGCAGCTCGACGACCTTCTATGGCTACACCTTC.

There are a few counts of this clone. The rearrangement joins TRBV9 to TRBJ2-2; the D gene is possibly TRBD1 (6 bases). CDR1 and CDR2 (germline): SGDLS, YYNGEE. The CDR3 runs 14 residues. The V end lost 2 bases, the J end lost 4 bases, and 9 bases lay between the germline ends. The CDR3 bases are TGTGCCAGCAGCGTCGGACAGAGCACCGGGGAGCTGTTTTTT. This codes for CASSVGQSTGELFF.

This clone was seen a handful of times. The CDR3 region is CASSPPQSGGSYEQYF. The CDR3, as DNA: TGTGCCAGCAGCCCGCCCCAGAGCGGGGGATCCTACGAGCAGTACTTC. The V gene is TRBV7-2, the J gene TRBJ2-7; 8 nucleotides agree with TRBD2. The J segment lost 1 base and the V segment lost 5 bases, leaving 10 bases of the junction unmatched. Per germline, CDR1 SGHTA and CDR2 FQGNSA. This CDR3 is 16 amino acids long.

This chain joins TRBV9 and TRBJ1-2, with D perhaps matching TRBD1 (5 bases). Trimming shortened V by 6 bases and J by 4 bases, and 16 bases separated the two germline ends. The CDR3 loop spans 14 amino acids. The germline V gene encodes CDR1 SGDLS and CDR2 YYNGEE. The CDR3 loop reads CASTRSGTSYGYTF. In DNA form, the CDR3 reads TGTGCCAGCACCCGTAGTGGGACGAGCTATGGCTACACCTTC.

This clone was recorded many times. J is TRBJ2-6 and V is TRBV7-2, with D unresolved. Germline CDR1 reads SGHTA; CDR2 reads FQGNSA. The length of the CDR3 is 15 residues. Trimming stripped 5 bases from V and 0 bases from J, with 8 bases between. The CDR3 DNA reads TGTGCCAGCAGCCTCGATTCCTCTGGGGCCAACGTCCTGACTTTC. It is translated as CASSLDSSGANVLTF. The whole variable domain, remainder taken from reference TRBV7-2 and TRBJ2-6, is GAGVSQSPSNKVTEKGKDVELRCDPISGHTALYWYRQSLGQGLEFLIYFQGNSAPDKSGLPSDRFSAERTGGSVSTLTIQRTQQEDSAVYLCASSLDSSGANVLTFGAGSRLTVL.

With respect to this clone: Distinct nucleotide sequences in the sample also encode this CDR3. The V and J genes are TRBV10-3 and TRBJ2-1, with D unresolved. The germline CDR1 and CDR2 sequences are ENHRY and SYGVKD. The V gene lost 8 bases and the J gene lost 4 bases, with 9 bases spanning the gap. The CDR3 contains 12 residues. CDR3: CAIGDSYNEQFF. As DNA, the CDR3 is TGTGCCATCGGCGACTCTTACAATGAGCAGTTCTTC.